This TCR beta chain was identified in a study of T-cell reconstitution after alpha-beta-depleted transplantation in children. The authors prepared the TCRbeta library with unique molecular identifiers. TCRdb reprocessed the PCR reads via MiXCR and lists one record per CDR3 protein. The data show around 370,000 distinct CDR3 sequences, about a tenth seen once. V was cut by 5 bases and J by 1 base, with 11 bases left in between. The CDR3 has 14 residues. The sample holds a few counts of this clonotype. Sequencing used PBMCs from the stem cell graft donor, obtained from the stem cell graft. The rearrangement links TRBV12-3 or TRBV12-4 to TRBJ2-5, with TRBD1 as a possible D gene (6 bases). This sequence originates from a human donor who donated a stem cell graft to a child with acute lymphoblastic leukemia. CDR3 loop: CASSTWDTQETQYF. In nucleotides, the CDR3 is TGTGCCAGCAGTACGTGGGACACCCAAGAGACCCAGTACTTC.